This T cell receptor (beta chain) was found in a study of cytomegalovirus exposure and HLA in healthy donors. As regards this clone: Its antigen is still unknown.

The study's findings and limits: V- and J-gene trimming of TCR beta was linked (in a later analysis) to a missense DCLRE1C variant. Presence/absence comparisons presumed near-even sequencing depth among donors.

PCR was performed using 60 Vbeta and 13 Jbeta primers. Assay: immunoSEQ multiplex PCR; the TCRdb copy retains only in-frame clones and omits some. The sample has approximately 150,000 clones, over 65% seen once. The CDR3 has 15 amino acids. CDR1 is MDHEN, CDR2 SYDVKM, per germline. Unmatched junction bases numbered 6, after V lost 6 bases and J lost 2 bases. The chain carries TRBV28 and TRBJ1-5; TRBD1 matches at 8 bases. The specimen sequenced was PBMCs. This clonotype was sampled from a female donor in good health and CMV-seronegative. CDR3 in DNA: TGTGCCAGCAGCATAACAGGGGGGGGCAATCAGCCCCAGCATTTT. Translation: CASSITGGGNQPQHF.